This T cell receptor beta chain stems from a study of Ad26.COV2.S vaccination and SARS-CoV-2 variants. Turning to the study itself: Participants got Ad26.COV2.S intramuscularly, once or twice 56 days apart.

Treatment of the sample: approximately 18 received Ad26.COV2.S at low or high dose, single or two shots; 5 received placebo; per-sample allocation not given. At day 63 after the first vaccine or placebo injection, samples were drawn. Assay: immunoSEQ multiplex PCR; the TCRdb copy retains only in-frame clones and omits some. The repertoire has some 350,000 clones, 80% to 90% of them found once; the top ten carry about 3.3%. The V end was cut by 3 bases, the J end by 4 bases, with 19 bases between. This CDR3 is built from 17 residues. CDR1 is MGHRA and CDR2 is YSYEKL in the germline V gene. The chain uses TRBV4-1 and TRBJ2-1, with a weak D call TRBD2 (6 bases). The receptor's source is a person between 18 and 65 years old who received the Ad26.COV2.S COVID-19 vaccine or a placebo. This sample comprised peripheral blood, obtained in a trial of Ad26.COV2.S vaccine versus placebo. The CDR3 sequence is CASSHILGRGIYNEQFF. The CDR3 DNA reads as TGCGCCAGCAGCCACATCCTAGGTCGGGGGATTTACAATGAGCAGTTCTTC.